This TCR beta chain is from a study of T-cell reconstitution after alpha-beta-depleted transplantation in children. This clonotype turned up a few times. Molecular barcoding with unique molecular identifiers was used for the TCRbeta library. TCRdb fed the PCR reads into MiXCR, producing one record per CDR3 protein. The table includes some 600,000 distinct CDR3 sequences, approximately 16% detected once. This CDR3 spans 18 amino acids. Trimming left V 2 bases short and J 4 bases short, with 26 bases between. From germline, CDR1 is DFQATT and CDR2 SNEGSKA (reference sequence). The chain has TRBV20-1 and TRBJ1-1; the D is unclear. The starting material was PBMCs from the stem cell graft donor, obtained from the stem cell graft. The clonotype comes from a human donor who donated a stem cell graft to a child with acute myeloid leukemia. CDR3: CSARSFRPRTGLSTEAFF. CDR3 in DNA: TGCAGTGCTAGATCCTTTCGACCGCGAACGGGGTTGTCCACTGAAGCTTTCTTT.